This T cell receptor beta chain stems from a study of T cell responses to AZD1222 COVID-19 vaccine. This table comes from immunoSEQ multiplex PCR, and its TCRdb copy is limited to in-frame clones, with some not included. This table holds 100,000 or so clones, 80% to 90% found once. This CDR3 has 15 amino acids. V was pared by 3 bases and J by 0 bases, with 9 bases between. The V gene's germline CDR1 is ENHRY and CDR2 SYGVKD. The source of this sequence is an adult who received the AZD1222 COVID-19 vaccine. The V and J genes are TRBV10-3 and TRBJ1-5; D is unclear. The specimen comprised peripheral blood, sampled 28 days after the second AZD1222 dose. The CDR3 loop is CAISEHSDSNQPQHF. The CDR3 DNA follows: TGTGCCATCAGTGAACACTCTGATAGCAATCAGCCCCAGCATTTT.